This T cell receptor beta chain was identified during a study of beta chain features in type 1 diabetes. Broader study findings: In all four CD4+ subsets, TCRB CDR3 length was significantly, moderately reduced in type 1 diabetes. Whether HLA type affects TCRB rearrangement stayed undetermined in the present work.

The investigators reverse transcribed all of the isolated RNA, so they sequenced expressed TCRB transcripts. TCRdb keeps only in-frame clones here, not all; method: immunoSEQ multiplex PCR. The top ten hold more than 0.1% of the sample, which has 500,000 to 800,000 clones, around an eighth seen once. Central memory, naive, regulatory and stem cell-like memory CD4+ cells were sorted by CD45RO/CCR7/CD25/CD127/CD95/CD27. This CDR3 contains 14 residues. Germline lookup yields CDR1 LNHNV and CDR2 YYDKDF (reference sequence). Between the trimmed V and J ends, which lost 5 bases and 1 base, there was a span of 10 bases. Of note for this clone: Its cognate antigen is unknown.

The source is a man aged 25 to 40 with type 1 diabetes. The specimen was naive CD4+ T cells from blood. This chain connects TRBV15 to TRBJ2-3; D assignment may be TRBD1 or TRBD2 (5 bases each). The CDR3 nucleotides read TGTGCCACCAGCCCTATGGGGGGCACAGATACGCAGTATTTT. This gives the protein CATSPMGGTDTQYF.